This record concerns one T cell receptor (beta chain) sequence. Antigen: not known. Employing constant-segment primers, 5'RACE generated TCR alpha and TCR beta cDNA libraries bearing sample barcodes and UMIs. TCRdb reanalysed the 5' RACE reads using MiXCR and keeps one entry per CDR3 protein. The sample consists of around 430,000 distinct CDR3 sequences, roughly 15% of them appearing once. The V and J ends lost 5 bases and 7 bases, in that order; junction bases with no gene match: 26. The CDR3 spans 20 residues. Looked up from germline, CDR1 is SEHNR and CDR2 is FQNEAQ (reference sequence). The sample is drawn from a study of T-cell memory formation after mild COVID-19. General study points: Memory sampled before infection contained some responding clones, suggesting cross-reactive memory joined. Among contracting clones, CD4+ were mainly CM/EM and CD8+ enriched in EMRA. Day 15 to 85 contractors were CD4/CD8 balanced; later expanders leaned CD4+.

This chain uses TRBV7-9 with TRBJ2-3, with TRBD1 matching over 8 bases. The sequence was collected from a man aged 18 to 29 who had mild COVID-19 (a few samples of this study predate the infection). Cell type and time point are not known. The sequencing sample was made of PBMCs or a T cell subset sorted from them (not recorded which). CDR3 region: CASSTTMTGEVNPGPNTQYF. The CDR3 region has the DNA TGTGCCAGCAGCACAACCATGACAGGGGAGGTTAACCCTGGTCCGAATACGCAGTATTTT.